Listed below are T cell receptor beta chains from one sample, sequenced in a study of blood T cells in healthy people across ages. TCRdb itself ran the 5' RACE reads through MiXCR, one entry per CDR3 protein. The data show about 2 million distinct CDR3 sequences, around half seen once. The specimen was blood. The receptor set was obtained from a woman in her thirties or forties in good health. The CDR3 runs from the conserved cysteine through the conserved F or W. Each record gives: V gene, clone size, D gene, J gene, CDR3 DNA, CDR3 protein. D genes are given only for firm matches. Clone size is shown for a subset of rows, as once, few, many or a class of expanded clone.

>TRBV20-1|-|TRBD1|TRBJ1-2
TGCAGTGCTAGAACAACTATTGGACAGGGGGCGTGGGGCTACACCTTC
CSARTTIGQGAWGYTF
>TRBV20-1|-|TRBD2|TRBJ2-5
TGCAGTGCGAGGGAGGGACTAGCGGGAGGGCCACGGGAGACCCAGTACTTC
CSAREGLAGGPRETQYF
>TRBV11-2|-|-|TRBJ1-2
TGTGCCAGCAGCTTAGGAACAGGGTTCGCCTATGGCTACACCTTC
CASSLGTGFAYGYTF
>TRBV28|-|TRBD1|TRBJ2-7
TGTGCCAGCAGCCCGGGACAGACCTACAATGAGCAGTACTTC
CASSPGQTYNEQYF
>TRBV7-2|-|TRBD2|TRBJ2-3
TGTGCCAGCAGCTTAGCCGGACTAGCGGGGAGAAGGGATACGCAGTATTTT
CASSLAGLAGRRDTQYF
>TRBV6-1|-|-|TRBJ1-2
TGTGCCAGCAGTCAATATGGGGGAAGAGTTGGCTACACCTTC
CASSQYGGRVGYTF
>TRBV7-2|-|TRBD2|TRBJ2-5
TGTGCCAGCAGCTTTAGCGGGGCCCCGGAGGAGACCCAGTACTTC
CASSFSGAPEETQYF
>TRBV27|once|TRBD2|TRBJ2-1
TGTGCCAGCAGCCGCGGGGGGACGAGCTCCTACAATGAGCAGTTCTTC
CASSRGGTSSYNEQFF
>TRBV28|-|TRBD2|TRBJ2-5
TGTGCCAGCAGATCATCGACGCGGGGGGGCAAAGAGACCCAGTACTTC
CASRSSTRGGKETQYF
>TRBV14|-|-|TRBJ1-2
TGTGCCAGCAGCCAAGAAGGCTTTTACTATGGCTACACCTTC
CASSQEGFYYGYTF
>TRBV5-1|few|TRBD1|TRBJ2-7
TGCGCCAGCAGCACTGGACAGGGGGCCTGGGACGAGCAGTACTTC
CASSTGQGAWDEQYF
>TRBV7-3|-|TRBD2|TRBJ2-1
TGTGCCAGCAGCCTCAAAGCCGGCGGGGGAGGTGAGCAGTTCTTC
CASSLKAGGGGEQFF
>TRBV5-6|many|-|TRBJ1-1
TGTGCCAGCAGCTTTGGGAACACTGAAGCTTTCTTT
CASSFGNTEAFF
>TRBV6-2/TRBV6-3|few|-|TRBJ2-6
TGTGCCAGTTTCTATGGTGGGGCCGGGGCCAACGTCCTGACTTTC
CASFYGGAGANVLTF
>TRBV6-5|few|-|TRBJ1-1
TGTGCCAGCAGTTACTCCGGGGTATCTGAAGCTTTCTTT
CASSYSGVSEAFF
>TRBV20-1|few|-|TRBJ2-3
TGCAGTGCTAGAGGCGCGGCCCAAGATACGCAGTATTTT
CSARGAAQDTQYF
>TRBV7-2|-|TRBD1|TRBJ1-2
TGTGCCAGCAGCTTCACAGGGGGCAGGAGTGGCTACACCTTC
CASSFTGGRSGYTF
>TRBV7-9|few|TRBD2|TRBJ2-1
TGTGCCAGCAGTCGTAGCGGGGGTGAGTTCTTC
CASSRSGGEFF
>TRBV10-3|-|-|TRBJ2-5
TGTGCCACCAAGGGAGGCACCCAAGAGACCCAGTACTTC
CATKGGTQETQYF
>TRBV25-1|-|-|TRBJ2-3
TGTGCCAGCAGTGATACTGGCGTCCCCACAGATACGCAGTATTTT
CASSDTGVPTDTQYF
>TRBV5-1|-|TRBD1|TRBJ2-3
TGCGCCAGCAGCTCTGGACAGGAGAATGGTGAGCAGTATTTT
CASSSGQENGEQYF
>TRBV20-1|-|-|TRBJ2-4
TGCAGTGCTAGCAAGGGGGAAATAGCCAAAAACATTCAGTACTTC
CSASKGEIAKNIQYF
>TRBV28|-|-|TRBJ1-2
TGTGCCAGCAGTTCATTCACACCATATGGCTACACCTTC
CASSSFTPYGYTF
>TRBV27|-|-|TRBJ2-7
TGTGCCAGCAATAATTATCGCGGCGGATCCTACGAGCAGTACTTC
CASNNYRGGSYEQYF
>TRBV20-1|few|-|TRBJ1-2
TGCAGTGCCCGATACGGGGACGCCTATGGCTACACCTTC
CSARYGDAYGYTF
>TRBV2|-|-|TRBJ2-3
TGTGCCAGCAGTGCAACGACAGATATGCAGTATTTT
CASSATTDMQYF
>TRBV28|-|TRBD1|TRBJ1-6
TGTGCCAGCAGAGGCCCAGGGGGGAATTCACCCCTCCACTTT
CASRGPGGNSPLHF
>TRBV28|-|-|TRBJ2-5
TGTGCCAGCAGGACCGCCTGGAGCGAGACCCAGTACTTC
CASRTAWSETQYF
>TRBV7-2|-|-|TRBJ2-3
TGTGCCAGCAGCTTAACCCCGGGGTTATGCACAGATACGCAGTATTTT
CASSLTPGLCTDTQYF
>TRBV7-2|-|TRBD2|TRBJ2-7
TGTGCCAGCAGCTTAAAGGCTAGCGGGGCTGCCTACGAGCAGTACTTC
CASSLKASGAAYEQYF
>TRBV27|-|-|TRBJ2-5
TGTGCCAGCACCTTTTCGAGGGGCGACAGGTTCGTTGAGCAGTACTTC
CASTFSRGDRFVEQYF
>TRBV3-1|few|-|TRBJ2-3
TGTGCCAGCAGCCAAGATGGTAGCCTCACAGATACGCAGTATTTT
CASSQDGSLTDTQYF
>TRBV5-4|few|TRBD2|TRBJ2-1
TGTGCCAGCAGCTCCCCGGCTAGCGGGGTTGACAATGAGCAGTTCTTC
CASSSPASGVDNEQFF
>TRBV5-1|-|TRBD2|TRBJ2-1
TGCGCCAGCAGCTCCGGACTAGCGGGGGTACGGAATGAGCAGTTCTTC
CASSSGLAGVRNEQFF
>TRBV6-1|-|TRBD2|TRBJ2-4
TGTGCCAGCAGAACCGACCGGAGGGTAGCGGGGTTTTGGTTGGCCAAAAACATTCAGTACTTC
CASRTDRRVAGFWLAKNIQYF
>TRBV10-3|-|TRBD1|TRBJ2-5
TGTGCCACCGGGACAGACTACAATGAGCAGTACTTC
CATGTDYNEQYF
>TRBV7-2|few|-|TRBJ2-5
TGTGCCAGCAGCACGCCCCGGGGCCCCGCGAGAGAGACCCAGTACTTC
CASSTPRGPARETQYF
>TRBV27|-|TRBD1|TRBJ1-1
TGTGCCAGCAGGTCGACAGGGACCGAAGCTTTCTTT
CASRSTGTEAFF
>TRBV27|-|-|TRBJ2-5
TGTGCCAGCAACCCTCGGTCCGGCGGGACCCAGTACTTC
CASNPRSGGTQYF
>TRBV6-6|-|-|TRBJ1-1
TGTGCCAGCAGTTACGGAATGGACAGCCCCACTGAAGCTTTCTTT
CASSYGMDSPTEAFF
>TRBV24-1|-|-|TRBJ2-1
TGTGCCACCAGGGCAGGAGCCACGGGTGAGCAGTTCTTC
CATRAGATGEQFF
>TRBV7-3|-|-|TRBJ2-3
TGTGCCAGCAGCTTAACTAGCTTCACAGATACGCAGTATTTT
CASSLTSFTDTQYF
>TRBV6-1|few|TRBD2|TRBJ2-3
TGTGCCAGCGGCAAGACTAGCGGAATCACAGATACGCAGTATTTT
CASGKTSGITDTQYF
>TRBV11-2|-|-|TRBJ2-6
TGTGCCAGCAGGGCAGGACCCTCTGGGGCCAACGTCCTGACTTTC
CASRAGPSGANVLTF
>TRBV5-1|-|TRBD2|TRBJ2-3
TGCGCCAGCAGCGGCGGAGGGGCTAGCGGGGCGGATACGCAGTATTTT
CASSGGGASGADTQYF
>TRBV12-3/TRBV12-4|-|-|TRBJ2-7
TGTGCCAGCAGCTTCCAGACGGCCCTCCGGGACCCATACTCCGAGCAGTACTTC
CASSFQTALRDPYSEQYF
>TRBV20-1|-|-|TRBJ2-4
TGCAGTGCTATAGATCAGCGAGCCAAAAACATTCAGTACTTC
CSAIDQRAKNIQYF
>TRBV9|-|TRBD1|TRBJ2-7
TGTGCCAGCAGCGCCTCGGGACAGGGGAGGGAGCAGTACTTC
CASSASGQGREQYF
>TRBV4-2|-|TRBD1|TRBJ1-2
TGTGCCAGCAGGAATGACAGGGCTAACTATGGCTACACCTTC
CASRNDRANYGYTF
>TRBV5-1|few|TRBD1|TRBJ2-5
TGCGCCAGCAGCCTCGGACAGGGGGTCAAGCAAGAGACCCAGTACTTC
CASSLGQGVKQETQYF
>TRBV10-3|-|-|TRBJ2-3
TGTGCCATCAGTGAAAATAGCTTTCGTACAGATACGCAGTATTTT
CAISENSFRTDTQYF
>TRBV6-2/TRBV6-3|-|TRBD1|TRBJ2-1
TGTGCCAGCAGTTCGGACAGGGTCAGGGGTGAGCAGTTCTTC
CASSSDRVRGEQFF
>TRBV25-1|-|-|TRBJ2-5
TGTGCCAGCAGCGGCCAATCGACGGCAGCTAAACTCCAAGAGACCCAGTACTTC
CASSGQSTAAKLQETQYF
>TRBV15|-|-|TRBJ2-7
TGTGCCACCAGCCCCGGCCTTCAGGACTCCTACGAGCAGTACTTC
CATSPGLQDSYEQYF
>TRBV6-2/TRBV6-3|-|-|TRBJ2-1
TGTGCCAGCAGTGTGCACAATGAGCAGTTCTTC
CASSVHNEQFF